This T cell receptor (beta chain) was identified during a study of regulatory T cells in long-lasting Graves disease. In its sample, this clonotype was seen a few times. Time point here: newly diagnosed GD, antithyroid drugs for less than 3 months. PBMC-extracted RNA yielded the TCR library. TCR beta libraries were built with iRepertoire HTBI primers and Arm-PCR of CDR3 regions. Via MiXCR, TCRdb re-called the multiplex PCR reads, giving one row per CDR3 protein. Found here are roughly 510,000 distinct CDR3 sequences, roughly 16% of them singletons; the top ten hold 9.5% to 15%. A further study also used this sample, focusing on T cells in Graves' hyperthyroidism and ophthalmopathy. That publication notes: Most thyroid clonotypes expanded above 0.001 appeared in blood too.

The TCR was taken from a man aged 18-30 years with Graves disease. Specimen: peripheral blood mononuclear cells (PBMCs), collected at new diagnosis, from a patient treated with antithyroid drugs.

This CDR3 reads CASSLVGRVVTEAFF. DNA for the CDR3: TGTGCCAGCAGCTTAGTGGGCAGGGTAGTCACTGAAGCTTTCTTT. The genes are TRBV7-8 and TRBJ1-1, with D maybe TRBD1 (5 bases). Trimming stripped 1 base from V and 4 bases from J, with 13 bases between. Germline loops: CDR1 SGHVS, CDR2 FQNEAQ. The CDR3 consists of 15 residues.